These 10 T cell receptor beta chains originate from one sample sequenced in a study of graft-versus-host responses after intestinal transplantation. The assay was immunoSEQ multiplex PCR, and TCRdb's table has in-frame clones only and misses some. The profile covers tens of thousands of clones, with 90% appearing a single time and roughly 3.9% taken by the ten largest. These receptors lack a known antigen. The sample here was unstimulated CD8+ T cells sorted from spleen or lymph node cells, taken before transplant. All receptors come from a human donor who was the organ donor for an intestinal transplant.

The gene calls are TRBV4-2 and TRBJ1-1; D not resolved. This CDR3 is 16 amino acids long. Germline V gives CDR1 LGHNA, CDR2 YNFKEQ. The ends were cut back, 1 base at V and 2 bases at J, with 14 bases in the middle. The CDR3 nucleotides read TGTGCCAGCAGCCAAGGGCCTGGGCCTGATAACACTGAAGCTTTCTTT. This encodes CASSQGPGPDNTEAFF.

The genes are TRBV4-2 and TRBJ2-2, with D maybe TRBD2 (6 bases). This CDR3 spans 18 amino acids. V lost 0 bases and J 2 bases, leaving 16 bases between the germline ends. Germline CDR1 reads LGHNA; CDR2 reads YNFKEQ. CDR3 bases: TGTGCCAGCAGCCAAGATCCTAGCGTGGGGATTAACACCGGGGAGCTGTTTTTT. This translates into CASSQDPSVGINTGELFF.

Only a few counts were recorded for this clone. The rearrangement joins TRBV14 to TRBJ1-1; TRBD1 agrees at 7 bases. The CDR3 has 12 residues. Germline CDR1 SGHDN, CDR2 FVKESK. Trimming took 5 bases from V and 8 from J; bases not matched to a gene: 5. The chain's CDR3 is CASSLPGQEAFF. CDR3 nucleotides: TGTGCCAGCAGCTTACCGGGACAGGAAGCTTTCTTT.

V gene TRBV27 combines with J gene TRBJ2-2; tentative D call: TRBD1 (6 bases). Germline values: CDR1 MNHEY, CDR2 SMNVEV (reference sequence). Trimming took 7 bases from V and 1 from J, leaving 13 bases between them. The CDR3 contains 15 residues. CDR3 sequence (DNA): TGTGCCAGCATAGGTGCACAGGGGAACACCGGGGAGCTGTTTTTT. It encodes CASIGAQGNTGELFF.

This rearrangement joins TRBV30 to TRBJ1-3; 8 nucleotides line up with TRBD1. Unmatched junction bases numbered 10, after V lost 5 bases and J lost 7 bases. The CDR3 totals 14 residues. The germline V gene has CDR1 GTSNPN and CDR2 SVGIG (reference sequence). In nucleotides, the CDR3 is TGTGCCTGGGACCCTCCAGACAGGGGTAACACCATATATTTT. This codes for CAWDPPDRGNTIYF.

The chain has TRBV2 and TRBJ2-2; D possibly corresponds to TRBD2 (5 bases). This CDR3 is built from 14 residues. V was pared by 6 bases and J by 7 bases, with 15 bases between. The V gene's germline CDR1 is SNHLY and CDR2 FYNNEI. The CDR3 sequence: CASRRTVVDGELFF. The CDR3 DNA reads as TGTGCCAGCAGAAGGACTGTCGTGGACGGGGAGCTGTTTTTT.

The chain carries TRBV5-7 and TRBJ1-4; a weak D match, TRBD1 (5 bases). TRBV5-7 qualifies as an ORF whose function is uncertain. CDR3 length: 14 residues. Deletions cut 4 bases from V and 8 bases from J, with 15 bases between. CDR3 in DNA: TGTGCCAGCAGCCGGCTTGATGGGGGGGAAAAACTGTTTTTT. It yields the protein CASSRLDGGEKLFF.

This sequence joins TRBV14 and TRBJ2-2; weak D call: TRBD2 (5 bases). This CDR3 has 15 amino acids. The germline V gene encodes CDR1 SGHDN and CDR2 FVKESK. The V end lost 1 base, the J end lost 4 bases, and 10 bases lay between the germline ends. The CDR3 is CASSQVSASTGELFF. CDR3 in DNA: TGTGCCAGCAGCCAAGTTAGCGCGAGCACCGGGGAGCTGTTTTTT.

V is TRBV4-3 and J is TRBJ1-6, with D unclear. Germline V CDR1 and CDR2: LGHNA, YSLEER. V was trimmed by 0 bases and J by 7 bases, leaving 10 bases between them. The CDR3 is made up of 15 amino acids. DNA of the CDR3: TGCGCCAGCAGCCAAGATCTAGGCCGGAATTCACCCCTCCACTTT. This sequence encodes CASSQDLGRNSPLHF.

A note on this clone: This CDR3 is also generated by other DNA sequences in the sample. CDR3 DNA sequence: TGTGCCAGCAGTCTTGGGGGGAGCTCCTACAATGAGCAGTTCTTC. It encodes CASSLGGSSYNEQFF. The chain links TRBV27 to TRBJ2-1, with a possible D match to TRBD2 (6 bases). CDR3 length equals 15 residues. Deletions cut 5 bases from V and 0 bases from J, with 11 bases between. Germline values: CDR1 MNHEY, CDR2 SMNVEV (reference sequence).